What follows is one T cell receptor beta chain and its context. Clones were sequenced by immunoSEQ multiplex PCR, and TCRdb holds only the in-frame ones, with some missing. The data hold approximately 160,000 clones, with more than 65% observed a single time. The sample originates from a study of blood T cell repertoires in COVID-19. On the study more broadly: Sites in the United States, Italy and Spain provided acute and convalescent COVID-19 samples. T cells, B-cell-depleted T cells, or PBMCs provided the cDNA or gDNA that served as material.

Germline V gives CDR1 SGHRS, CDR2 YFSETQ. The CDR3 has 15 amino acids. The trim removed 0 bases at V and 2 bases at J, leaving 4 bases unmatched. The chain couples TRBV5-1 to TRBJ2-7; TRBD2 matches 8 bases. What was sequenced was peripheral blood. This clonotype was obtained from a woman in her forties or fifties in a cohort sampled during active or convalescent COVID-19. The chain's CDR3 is CASSLGSGGTYEQYF. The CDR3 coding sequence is TGCGCCAGCAGCTTGGGAAGCGGGGGCACCTACGAGCAGTACTTC. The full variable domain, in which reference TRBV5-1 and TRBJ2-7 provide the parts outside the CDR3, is KAGVTQTPRYLIKTRGQQVTLSCSPISGHRSVSWYQQTPGQGLQFLFEYFSETQRNKGNFPGRFSGRQFSNSRSEMNVSTLELGDSALYLCASSLGSGGTYEQYFGPGTRLTVT.